This T cell receptor (beta chain) was profiled in a study of shared clonotypes between healthy human individuals. About the study: Three plates each covered CD4 naive and memory; CD8 naive two, CD8 memory one.

Sequenced by immunoSEQ multiplex PCR; TCRdb stores in-frame clones only, minus some. The sample records a few million clones, roughly nine tenths being singletons. This clone was seen just once. Material: naive CD4+ T cells sorted from blood. Noted subset: CD45RA+ positively selected. The sequence was obtained from a man aged 18 to 35 in good health.

The DNA of the CDR3 is TGTGCCAGCAGTGAATACGGGGCAGAAGGCTACACCTTC. This encodes CASSEYGAEGYTF. This rearrangement joins TRBV2 to TRBJ1-2, with D perhaps matching TRBD1 (5 bases). With 2 bases removed from V and 8 bases from J, the gap between germline ends came to 12 bases. The CDR3 contains 13 residues. Germline-derived CDR1 and CDR2 are SNHLY and FYNNEI.